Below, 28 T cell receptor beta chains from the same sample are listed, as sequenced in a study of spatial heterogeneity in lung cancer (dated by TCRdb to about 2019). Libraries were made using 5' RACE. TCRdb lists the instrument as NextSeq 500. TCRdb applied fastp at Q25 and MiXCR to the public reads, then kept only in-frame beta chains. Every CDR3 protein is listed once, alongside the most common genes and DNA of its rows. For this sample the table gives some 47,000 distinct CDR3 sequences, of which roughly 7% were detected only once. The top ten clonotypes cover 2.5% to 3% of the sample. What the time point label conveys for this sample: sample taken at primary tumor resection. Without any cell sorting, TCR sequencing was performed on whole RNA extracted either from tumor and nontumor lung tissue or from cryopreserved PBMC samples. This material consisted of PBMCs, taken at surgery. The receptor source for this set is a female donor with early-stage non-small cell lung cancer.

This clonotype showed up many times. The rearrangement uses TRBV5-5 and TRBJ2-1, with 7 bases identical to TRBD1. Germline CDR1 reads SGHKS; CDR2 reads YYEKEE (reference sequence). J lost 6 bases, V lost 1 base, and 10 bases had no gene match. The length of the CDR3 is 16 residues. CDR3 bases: TGTGCCAGCAGCTTGTCGAAGACAGGGTTAAGCAATGAGCAGTTCTTC. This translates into CASSLSKTGLSNEQFF.

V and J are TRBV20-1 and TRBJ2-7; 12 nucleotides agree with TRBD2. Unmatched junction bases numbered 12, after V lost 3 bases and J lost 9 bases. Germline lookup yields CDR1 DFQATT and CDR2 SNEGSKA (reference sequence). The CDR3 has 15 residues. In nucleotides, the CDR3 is TGCAGTGCTAGCCAGGTGGCTAGCGGGGGGGCTCCGCAGTACTTC. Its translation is CSASQVASGGAPQYF.

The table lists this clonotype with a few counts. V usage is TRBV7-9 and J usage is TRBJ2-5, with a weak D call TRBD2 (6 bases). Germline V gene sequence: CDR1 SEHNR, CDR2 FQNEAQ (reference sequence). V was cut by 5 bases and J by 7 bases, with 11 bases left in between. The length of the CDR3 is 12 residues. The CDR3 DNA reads TGTGCCAGCAGCGGGCTGGGAGGGACCCAGTACTTC. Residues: CASSGLGGTQYF.

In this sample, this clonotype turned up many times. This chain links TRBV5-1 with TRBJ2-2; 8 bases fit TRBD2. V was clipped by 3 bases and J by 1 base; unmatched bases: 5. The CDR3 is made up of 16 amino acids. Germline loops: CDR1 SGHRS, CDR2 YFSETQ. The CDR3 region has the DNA TGCGCCAGCAGCTCCGGCGGGGGGAGGAACACCGGGGAGCTGTTTTTT. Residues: CASSSGGGRNTGELFF.

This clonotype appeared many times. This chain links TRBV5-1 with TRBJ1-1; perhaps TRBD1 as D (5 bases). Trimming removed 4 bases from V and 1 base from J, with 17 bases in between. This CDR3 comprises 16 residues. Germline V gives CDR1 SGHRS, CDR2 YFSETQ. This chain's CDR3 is CASSPLRLGQNTEAFF. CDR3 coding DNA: TGCGCCAGCAGCCCACTCCGGTTGGGGCAGAACACTGAAGCTTTCTTT.

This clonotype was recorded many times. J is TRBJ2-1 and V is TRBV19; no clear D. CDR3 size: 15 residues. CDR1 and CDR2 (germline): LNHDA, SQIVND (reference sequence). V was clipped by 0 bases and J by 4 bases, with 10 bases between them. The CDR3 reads CASSIDHSDYNEQFF. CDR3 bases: TGTGCCAGTAGTATAGATCACAGCGATTACAATGAGCAGTTCTTC.

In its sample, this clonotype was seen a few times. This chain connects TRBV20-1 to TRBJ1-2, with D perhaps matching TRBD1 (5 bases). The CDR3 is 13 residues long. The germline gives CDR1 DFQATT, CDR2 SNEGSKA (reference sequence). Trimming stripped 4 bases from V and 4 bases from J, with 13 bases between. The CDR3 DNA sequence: TGCAGTGCTACACCGGACACCTCCTATGGCTACACCTTC. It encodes CSATPDTSYGYTF.

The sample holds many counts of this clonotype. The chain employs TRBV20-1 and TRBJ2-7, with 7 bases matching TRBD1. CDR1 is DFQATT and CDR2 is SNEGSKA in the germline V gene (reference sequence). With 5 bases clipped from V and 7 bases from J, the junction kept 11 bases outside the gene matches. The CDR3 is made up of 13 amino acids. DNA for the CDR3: TGCAGTGCTCGACAGGGACCTTCGGGGGAGCAGTACTTC. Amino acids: CSARQGPSGEQYF.

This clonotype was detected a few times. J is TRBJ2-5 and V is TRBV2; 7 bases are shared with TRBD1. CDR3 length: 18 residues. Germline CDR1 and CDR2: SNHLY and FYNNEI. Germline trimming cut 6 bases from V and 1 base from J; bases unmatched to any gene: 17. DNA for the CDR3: TGTGCCAGCAGAGCCAAACGGGGAACCAACAGGGGCCAAGAGACCCAGTACTTC. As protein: CASRAKRGTNRGQETQYF.

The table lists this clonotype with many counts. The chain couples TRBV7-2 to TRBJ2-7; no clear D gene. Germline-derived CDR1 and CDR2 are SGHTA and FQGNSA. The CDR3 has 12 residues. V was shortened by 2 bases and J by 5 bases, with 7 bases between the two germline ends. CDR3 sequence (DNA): TGTGCCAGCAGCTTACATTTGAACGAGCAGTACTTC. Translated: CASSLHLNEQYF.

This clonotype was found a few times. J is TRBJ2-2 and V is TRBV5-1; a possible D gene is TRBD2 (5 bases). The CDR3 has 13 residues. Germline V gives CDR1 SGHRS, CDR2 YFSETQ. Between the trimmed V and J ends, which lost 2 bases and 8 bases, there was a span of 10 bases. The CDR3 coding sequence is TGCGCCAGCAGCTTTATATCGGGAGGGGAGCTGTTTTTT. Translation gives CASSFISGGELFF. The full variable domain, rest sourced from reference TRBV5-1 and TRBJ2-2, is KAGVTQTPRYLIKTRGQQVTLSCSPISGHRSVSWYQQTPGQGLQFLFEYFSETQRNKGNFPGRFSGRQFSNSRSEMNVSTLELGDSALYLCASSFISGGELFFGEGSRLTVL.

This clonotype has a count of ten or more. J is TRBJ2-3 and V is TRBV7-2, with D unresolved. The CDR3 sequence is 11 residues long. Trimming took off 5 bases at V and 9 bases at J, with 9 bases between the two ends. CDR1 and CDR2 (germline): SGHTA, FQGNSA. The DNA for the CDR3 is TGTGCCAGCAGCCCCTGGAACACGCAGTATTTT. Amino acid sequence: CASSPWNTQYF.

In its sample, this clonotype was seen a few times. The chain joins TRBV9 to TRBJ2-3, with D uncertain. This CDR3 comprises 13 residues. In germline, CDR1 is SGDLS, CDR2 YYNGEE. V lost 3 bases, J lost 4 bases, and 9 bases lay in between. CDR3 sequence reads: CASSGHVADTQYF. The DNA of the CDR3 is TGTGCCAGCAGCGGCCACGTGGCAGATACGCAGTATTTT.

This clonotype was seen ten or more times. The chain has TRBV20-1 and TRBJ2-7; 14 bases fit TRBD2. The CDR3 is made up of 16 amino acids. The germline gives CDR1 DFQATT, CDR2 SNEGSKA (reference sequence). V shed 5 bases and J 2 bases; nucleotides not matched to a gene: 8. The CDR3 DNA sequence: TGCAGTGCTGCGGGGACTAGCGGGGGACGGGCCTACGAGCAGTACTTC. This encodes CSAAGTSGGRAYEQYF.

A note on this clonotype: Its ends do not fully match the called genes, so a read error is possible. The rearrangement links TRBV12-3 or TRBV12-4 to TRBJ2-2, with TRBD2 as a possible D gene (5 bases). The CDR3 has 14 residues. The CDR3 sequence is CASSLVGNTRELFF. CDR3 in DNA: TGTGCCAGCAGTTTAGTCGGGAACACCAGGGAGCTGTTTTTT.

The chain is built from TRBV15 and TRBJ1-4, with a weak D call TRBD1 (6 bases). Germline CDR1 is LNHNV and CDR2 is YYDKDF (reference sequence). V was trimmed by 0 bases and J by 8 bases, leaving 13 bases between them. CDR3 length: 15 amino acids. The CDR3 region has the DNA TGTGCCACCAGCAGAGATTACAGGGAAGGGGAAAAACTGTTTTTT. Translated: CATSRDYREGEKLFF. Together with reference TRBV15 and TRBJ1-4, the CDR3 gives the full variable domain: DAMVIQNPRYQVTQFGKPVTLSCSQTLNHNVMYWYQQKSSQAPKLLFHYYDKDFNNEADTPDNFQSRRPNTSFCFLDIRSPGLGDTAMYLCATSRDYREGEKLFFGSGTQLSVL.

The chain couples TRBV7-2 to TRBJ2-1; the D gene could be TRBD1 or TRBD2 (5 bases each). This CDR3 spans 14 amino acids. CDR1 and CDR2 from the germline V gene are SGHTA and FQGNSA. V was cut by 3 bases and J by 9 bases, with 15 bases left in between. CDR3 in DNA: TGTGCCAGCAGCTTCGAAGGGGTCCGGGGTGAGCAGTTCTTC. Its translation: CASSFEGVRGEQFF. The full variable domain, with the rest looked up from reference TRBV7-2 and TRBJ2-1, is GAGVSQSPSNKVTEKGKDVELRCDPISGHTALYWYRQSLGQGLEFLIYFQGNSAPDKSGLPSDRFSAERTGGSVSTLTIQRTQQEDSAVYLCASSFEGVRGEQFFGPGTRLTVL.

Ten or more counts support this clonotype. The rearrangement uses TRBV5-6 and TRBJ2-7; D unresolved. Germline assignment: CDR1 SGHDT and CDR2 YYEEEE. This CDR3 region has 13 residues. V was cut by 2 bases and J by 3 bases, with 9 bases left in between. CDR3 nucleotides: TGTGCCAGCAGCTTTGGGCAGGTCTACGAGCAGTACTTC. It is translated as CASSFGQVYEQYF.

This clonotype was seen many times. The chain's CDR3 is CASSDPQGAKNIQYF. The DNA for the CDR3 is TGTGCCAGCAGTGACCCCCAGGGGGCCAAAAACATTCAGTACTTC. This chain joins TRBV2 and TRBJ2-4; tentatively, D is TRBD1 (6 bases). The CDR3 is 15 amino acids. Trimming removed 3 bases from V and 1 base from J, with 10 bases in between. Germline V CDR1 and CDR2: SNHLY, FYNNEI.

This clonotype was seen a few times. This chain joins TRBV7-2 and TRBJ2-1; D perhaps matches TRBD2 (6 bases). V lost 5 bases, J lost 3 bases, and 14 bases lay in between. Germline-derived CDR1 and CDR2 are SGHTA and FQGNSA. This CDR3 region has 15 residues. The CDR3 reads CASSTRVGGYNEQFF. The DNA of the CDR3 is TGTGCCAGCAGCACTAGGGTGGGGGGCTACAATGAGCAGTTCTTC.

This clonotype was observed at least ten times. CDR3: CAWSPDRAYEQYF. CDR3 nucleotide sequence: TGTGCCTGGAGCCCGGACAGGGCTTACGAGCAGTACTTC. The J gene is TRBJ2-7, the V gene TRBV30; TRBD1 agrees at 8 bases. V dropped 3 bases and J dropped 4; count of bases not matched to a gene: 5. This CDR3 is built from 13 residues. From germline, CDR1 is GTSNPN and CDR2 SVGIG (reference sequence).

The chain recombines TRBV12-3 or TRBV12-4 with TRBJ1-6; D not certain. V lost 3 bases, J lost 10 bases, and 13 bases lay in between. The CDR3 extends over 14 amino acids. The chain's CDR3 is CASSFGTRESPLHF. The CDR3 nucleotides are TGTGCCAGCAGTTTCGGCACTCGGGAATCACCCCTCCACTTT.

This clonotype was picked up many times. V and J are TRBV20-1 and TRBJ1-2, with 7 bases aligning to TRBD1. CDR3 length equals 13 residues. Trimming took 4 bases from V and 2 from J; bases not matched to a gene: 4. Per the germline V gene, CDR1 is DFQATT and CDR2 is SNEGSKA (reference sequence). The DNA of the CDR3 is TGCAGTGCTACGGGACAGCCAAACTATGGCTACACCTTC. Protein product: CSATGQPNYGYTF.

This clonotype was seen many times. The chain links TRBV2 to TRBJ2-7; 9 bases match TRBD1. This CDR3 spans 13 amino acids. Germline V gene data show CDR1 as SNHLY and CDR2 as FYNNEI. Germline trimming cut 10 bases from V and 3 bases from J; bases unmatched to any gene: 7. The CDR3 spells CATSRDRDYEQYF. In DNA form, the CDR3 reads TGTGCCACCTCCCGGGACAGGGACTACGAGCAGTACTTC.

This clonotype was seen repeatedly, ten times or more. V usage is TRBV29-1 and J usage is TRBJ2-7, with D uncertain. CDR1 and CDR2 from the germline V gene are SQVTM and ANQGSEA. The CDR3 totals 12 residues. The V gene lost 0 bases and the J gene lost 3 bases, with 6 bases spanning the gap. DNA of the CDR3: TGCAGCGTTGAAGACAGGCTCTACGAGCAGTACTTC. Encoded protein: CSVEDRLYEQYF.

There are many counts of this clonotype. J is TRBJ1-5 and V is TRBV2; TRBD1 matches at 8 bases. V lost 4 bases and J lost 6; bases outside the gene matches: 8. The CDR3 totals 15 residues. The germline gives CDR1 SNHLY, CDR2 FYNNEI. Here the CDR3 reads CASSVGQVGFQPQHF. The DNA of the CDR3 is TGTGCCAGCAGTGTGGGACAGGTGGGGTTTCAGCCCCAGCATTTT.

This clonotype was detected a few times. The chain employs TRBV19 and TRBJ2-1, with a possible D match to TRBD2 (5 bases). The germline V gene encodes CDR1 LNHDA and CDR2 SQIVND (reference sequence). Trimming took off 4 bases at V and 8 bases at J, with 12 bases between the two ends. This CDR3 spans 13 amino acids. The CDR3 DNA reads TGTGCCAGTAGTACAGGAGGCTGGGATGAGCAGTTCTTC. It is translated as CASSTGGWDEQFF.

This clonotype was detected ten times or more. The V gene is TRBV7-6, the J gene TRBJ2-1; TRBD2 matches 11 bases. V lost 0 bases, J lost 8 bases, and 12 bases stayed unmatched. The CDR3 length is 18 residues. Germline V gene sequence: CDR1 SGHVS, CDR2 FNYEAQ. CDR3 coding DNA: TGTGCCAGCAGCTTAGCGCCCACTATAGCGGGGGGGAACCATGAGCAGTTCTTC. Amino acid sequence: CASSLAPTIAGGNHEQFF. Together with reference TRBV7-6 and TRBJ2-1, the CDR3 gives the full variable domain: GAGVSQSPRYKVTKRGQDVALRCDPISGHVSLYWYRQALGQGPEFLTYFNYEAQQDKSGLPNDRFSAERPEGSISTLTIQRTEQRDSAMYRCASSLAPTIAGGNHEQFFGPGTRLTVL.